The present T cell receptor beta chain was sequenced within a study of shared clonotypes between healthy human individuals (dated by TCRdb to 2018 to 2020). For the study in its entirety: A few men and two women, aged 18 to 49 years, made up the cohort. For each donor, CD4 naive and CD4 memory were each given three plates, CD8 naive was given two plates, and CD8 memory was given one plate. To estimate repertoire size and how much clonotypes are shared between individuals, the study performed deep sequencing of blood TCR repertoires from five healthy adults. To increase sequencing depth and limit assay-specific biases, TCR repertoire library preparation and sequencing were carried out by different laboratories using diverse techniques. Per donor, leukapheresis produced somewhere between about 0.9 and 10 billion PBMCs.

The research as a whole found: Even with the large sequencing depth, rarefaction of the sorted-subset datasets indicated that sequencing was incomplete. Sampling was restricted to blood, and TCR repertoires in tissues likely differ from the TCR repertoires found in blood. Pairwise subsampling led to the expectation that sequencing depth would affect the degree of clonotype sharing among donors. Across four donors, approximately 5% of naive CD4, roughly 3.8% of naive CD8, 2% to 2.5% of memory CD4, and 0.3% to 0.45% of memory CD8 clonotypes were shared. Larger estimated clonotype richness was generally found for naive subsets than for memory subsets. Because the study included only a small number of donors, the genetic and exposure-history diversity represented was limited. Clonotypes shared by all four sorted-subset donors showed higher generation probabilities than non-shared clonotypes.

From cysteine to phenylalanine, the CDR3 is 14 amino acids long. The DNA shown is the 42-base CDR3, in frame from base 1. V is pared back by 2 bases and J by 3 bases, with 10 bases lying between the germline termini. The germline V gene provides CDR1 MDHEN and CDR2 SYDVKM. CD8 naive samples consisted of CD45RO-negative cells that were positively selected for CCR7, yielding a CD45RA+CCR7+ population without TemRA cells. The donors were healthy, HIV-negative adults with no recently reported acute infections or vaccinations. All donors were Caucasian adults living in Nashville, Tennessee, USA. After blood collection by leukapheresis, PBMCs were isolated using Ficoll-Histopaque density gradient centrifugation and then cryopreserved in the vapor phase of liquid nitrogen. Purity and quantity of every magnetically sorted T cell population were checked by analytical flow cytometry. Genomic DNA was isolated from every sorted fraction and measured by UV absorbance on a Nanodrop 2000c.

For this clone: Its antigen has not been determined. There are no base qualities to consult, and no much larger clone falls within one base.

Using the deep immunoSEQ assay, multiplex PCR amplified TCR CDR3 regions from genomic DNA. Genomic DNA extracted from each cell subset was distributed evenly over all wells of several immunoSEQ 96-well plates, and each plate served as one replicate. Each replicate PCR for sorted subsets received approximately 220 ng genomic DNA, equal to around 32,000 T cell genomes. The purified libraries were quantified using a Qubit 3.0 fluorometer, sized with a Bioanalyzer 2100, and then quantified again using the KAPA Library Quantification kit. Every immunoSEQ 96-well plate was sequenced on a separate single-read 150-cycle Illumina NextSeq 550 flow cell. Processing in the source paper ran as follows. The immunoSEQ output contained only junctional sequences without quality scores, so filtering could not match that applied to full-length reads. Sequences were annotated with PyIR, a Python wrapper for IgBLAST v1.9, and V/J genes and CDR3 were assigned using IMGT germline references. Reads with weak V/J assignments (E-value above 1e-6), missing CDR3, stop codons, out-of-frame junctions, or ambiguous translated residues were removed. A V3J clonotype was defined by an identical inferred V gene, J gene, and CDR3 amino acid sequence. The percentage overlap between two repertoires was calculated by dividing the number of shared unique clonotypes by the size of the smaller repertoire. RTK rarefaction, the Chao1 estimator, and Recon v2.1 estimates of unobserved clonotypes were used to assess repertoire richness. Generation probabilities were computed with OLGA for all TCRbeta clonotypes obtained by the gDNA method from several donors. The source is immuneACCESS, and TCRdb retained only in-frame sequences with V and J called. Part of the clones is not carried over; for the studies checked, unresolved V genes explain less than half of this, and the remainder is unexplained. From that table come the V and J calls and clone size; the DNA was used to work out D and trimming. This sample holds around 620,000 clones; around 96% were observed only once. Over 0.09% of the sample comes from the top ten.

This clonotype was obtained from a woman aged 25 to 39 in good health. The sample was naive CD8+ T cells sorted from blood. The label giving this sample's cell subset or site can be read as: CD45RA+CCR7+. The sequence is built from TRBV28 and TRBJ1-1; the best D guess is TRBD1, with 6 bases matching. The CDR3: CASSLHQGYTEAFF. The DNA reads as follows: TGTGCCAGCAGTTTACATCAGGGGTACACTGAAGCTTTCTTT.